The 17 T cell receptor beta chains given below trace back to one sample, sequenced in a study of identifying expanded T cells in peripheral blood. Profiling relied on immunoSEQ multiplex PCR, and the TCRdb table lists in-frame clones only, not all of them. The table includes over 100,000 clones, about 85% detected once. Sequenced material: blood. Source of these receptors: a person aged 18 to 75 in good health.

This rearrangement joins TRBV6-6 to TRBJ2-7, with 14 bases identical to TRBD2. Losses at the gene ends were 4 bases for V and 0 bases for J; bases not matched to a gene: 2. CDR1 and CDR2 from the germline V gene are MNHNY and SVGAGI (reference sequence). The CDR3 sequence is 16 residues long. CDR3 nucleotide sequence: TGTGCCAGCAGTTGGACTAGCGGGGGGATCTCCTACGAGCAGTACTTC. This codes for CASSWTSGGISYEQYF.

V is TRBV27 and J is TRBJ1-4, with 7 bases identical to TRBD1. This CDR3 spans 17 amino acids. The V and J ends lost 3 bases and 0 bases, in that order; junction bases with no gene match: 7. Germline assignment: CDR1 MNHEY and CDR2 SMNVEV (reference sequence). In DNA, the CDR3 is TGTGCCAGCAGTTTCTCCCGACAGGGCTCAACTAATGAAAAACTGTTTTTT. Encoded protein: CASSFSRQGSTNEKLFF.

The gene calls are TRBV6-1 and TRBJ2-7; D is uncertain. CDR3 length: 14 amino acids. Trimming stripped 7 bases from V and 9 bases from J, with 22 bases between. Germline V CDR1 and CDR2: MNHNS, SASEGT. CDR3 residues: CASNMALRDSGQYF. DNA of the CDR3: TGTGCCAGCAATATGGCGCTACGCGATTCTGGGCAGTACTTC.

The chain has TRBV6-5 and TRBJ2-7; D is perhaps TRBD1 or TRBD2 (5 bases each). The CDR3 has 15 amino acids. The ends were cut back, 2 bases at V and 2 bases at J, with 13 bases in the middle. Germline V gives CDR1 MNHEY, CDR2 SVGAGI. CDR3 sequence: CASSYTGRQTYEQYF. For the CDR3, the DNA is TGTGCCAGCAGTTACACGGGGAGACAGACCTACGAGCAGTACTTC.

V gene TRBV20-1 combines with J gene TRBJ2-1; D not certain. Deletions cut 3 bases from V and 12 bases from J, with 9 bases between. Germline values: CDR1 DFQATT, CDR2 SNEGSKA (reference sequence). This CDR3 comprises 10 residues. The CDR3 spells CSASLRGQFF. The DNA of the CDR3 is TGCAGTGCTAGTTTGCGAGGGCAGTTCTTC.

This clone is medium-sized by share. CDR3 in amino acids: CASSPAGSSGNTIYF. DNA of the CDR3: TGTGCCAGCAGCCCCGCAGGGAGCTCTGGAAACACCATATATTTT. The chain carries TRBV7-9 and TRBJ1-3; D may be TRBD1 (5 bases). Germline V gives CDR1 SEHNR, CDR2 FQNEAQ (reference sequence). The V gene lost 5 bases and the J gene lost 0 bases, with 11 bases spanning the gap. The CDR3 length is 15 residues. Combining the CDR3 with reference TRBV7-9 and TRBJ1-3 gives the whole variable domain DTGVSQNPRHKITKRGQNVTFRCDPISEHNRLYWYRQTLGQGPEFLTYFQNEAQLEKSRLLSDRFSAERPKGSFSTLEIQRTEQGDSAMYLCASSPAGSSGNTIYFGEGSWLTVV.

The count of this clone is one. CDR3 amino acids: CASSLEGYTGELFF. In DNA form, the CDR3 reads TGTGCCAGCAGCCTAGAAGGTTACACCGGGGAGCTGTTTTTT. V usage is TRBV9 and J usage is TRBJ2-2; D is ambiguous. CDR1 SGDLS and CDR2 YYNGEE come from the germline V gene. V lost 4 bases and J lost 3, with 10 bases in between. This CDR3 is built from 14 residues.

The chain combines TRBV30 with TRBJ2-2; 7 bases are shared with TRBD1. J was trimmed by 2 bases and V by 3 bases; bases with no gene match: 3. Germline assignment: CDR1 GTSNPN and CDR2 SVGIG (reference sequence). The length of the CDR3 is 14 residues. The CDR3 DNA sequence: TGTGCCTGGAGGACAGGGATCAACACCGGGGAGCTGTTTTTT. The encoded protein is CAWRTGINTGELFF.

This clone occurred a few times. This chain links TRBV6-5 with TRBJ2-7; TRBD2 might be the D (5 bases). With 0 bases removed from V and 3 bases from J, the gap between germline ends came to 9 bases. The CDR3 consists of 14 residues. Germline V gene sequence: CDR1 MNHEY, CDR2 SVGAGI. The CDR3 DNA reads TGTGCCAGCAGTTACTCTTACGGGGACTACGAGCAGTACTTC. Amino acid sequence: CASSYSYGDYEQYF.

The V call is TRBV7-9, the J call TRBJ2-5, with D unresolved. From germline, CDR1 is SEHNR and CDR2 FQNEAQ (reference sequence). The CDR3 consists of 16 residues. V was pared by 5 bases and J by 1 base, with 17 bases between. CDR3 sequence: CASSPIIRHPQETQYF. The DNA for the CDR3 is TGTGCCAGCAGCCCTATAATTCGACACCCCCAAGAGACCCAGTACTTC.

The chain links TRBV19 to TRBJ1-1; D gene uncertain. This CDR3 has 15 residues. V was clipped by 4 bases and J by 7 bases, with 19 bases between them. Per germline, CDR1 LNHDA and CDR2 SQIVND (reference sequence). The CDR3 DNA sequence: TGTGCCAGTAGTACCCTCGGGCACGGAGTAGGTGAAGCTTTCTTT. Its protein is CASSTLGHGVGEAFF. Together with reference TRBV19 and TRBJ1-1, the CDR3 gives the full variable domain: DGGITQSPKYLFRKEGQNVTLSCEQNLNHDAMYWYRQDPGQGLRLIYYSQIVNDFQKGDIAEGYSVSREKKESFPLTVTSAQKNPTAFYLCASSTLGHGVGEAFFGQGTRLTVV.

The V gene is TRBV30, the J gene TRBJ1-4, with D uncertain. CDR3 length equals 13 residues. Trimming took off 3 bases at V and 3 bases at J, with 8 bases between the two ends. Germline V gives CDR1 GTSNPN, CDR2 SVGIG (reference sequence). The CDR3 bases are TGTGCCTGGAGCTCCGGATCTAATGAAAAACTGTTTTTT. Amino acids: CAWSSGSNEKLFF. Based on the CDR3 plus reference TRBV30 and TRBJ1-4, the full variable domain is SQTIHQWPATLVQPVGSPLSLECTVEGTSNPNLYWYRQAAGRGLQLLFYSVGIGQISSEVPQNLSASRPQDRQFILSSKKLLLSDSGFYLCAWSSGSNEKLFFGSGTQLSVL.

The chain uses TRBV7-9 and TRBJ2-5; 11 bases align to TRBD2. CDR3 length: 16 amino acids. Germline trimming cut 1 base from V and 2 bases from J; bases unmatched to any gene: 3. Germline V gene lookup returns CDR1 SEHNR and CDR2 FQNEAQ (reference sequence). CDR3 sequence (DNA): TGTGCCAGCAGCTTAGGCCTAGCGGGAGGTCAAGAGACCCAGTACTTC. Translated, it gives CASSLGLAGGQETQYF.

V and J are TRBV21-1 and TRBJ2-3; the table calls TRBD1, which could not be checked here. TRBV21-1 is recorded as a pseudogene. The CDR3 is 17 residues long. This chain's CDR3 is CASSKEGKGQRTDTQYF. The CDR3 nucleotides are TGTGCCAGCAGCAAAGAGGGGAAAGGGCAACGCACAGATACGCAGTATTTT.

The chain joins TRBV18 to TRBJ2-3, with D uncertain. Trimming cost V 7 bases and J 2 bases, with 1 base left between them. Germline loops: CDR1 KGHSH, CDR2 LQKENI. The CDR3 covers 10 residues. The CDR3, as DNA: TGTGCCAGCTTCACAGATACGCAGTATTTT. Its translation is CASFTDTQYF.

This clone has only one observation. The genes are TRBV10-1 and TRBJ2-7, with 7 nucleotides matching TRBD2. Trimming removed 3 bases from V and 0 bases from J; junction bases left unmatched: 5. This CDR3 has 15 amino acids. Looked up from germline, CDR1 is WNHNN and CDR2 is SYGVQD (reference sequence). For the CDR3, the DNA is TGCGCCAGCAGTGAAGGCGGGAGTAGCTCCTACGAGCAGTACTTC. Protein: CASSEGGSSSYEQYF.

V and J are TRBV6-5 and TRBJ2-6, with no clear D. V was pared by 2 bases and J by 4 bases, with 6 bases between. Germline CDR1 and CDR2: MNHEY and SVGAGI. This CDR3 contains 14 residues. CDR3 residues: CASSYDGGANVLTF. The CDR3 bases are TGTGCCAGCAGTTACGACGGGGGGGCCAACGTCCTGACTTTC.